This T cell receptor (beta chain) was sequenced for a study of early T cells in non-severe SARS-CoV-2 infection (dated by TCRdb to the early 2020s). With respect to the entire study: TCR sequencing used bulk RNA from unsorted whole blood, so alpha and beta chains could not be paired. What the authors observed across the whole study: VDJdb matching was skewed toward anti-spike CD8 responses and likely underestimated virus-specific expansions by missing private and CD4 specificities.

The study was a case-control design nested within a healthcare worker cohort in London, UK, with weekly nasopharyngeal swab PCR tests and blood sampling. Healthcare workers were recruited during the week of the UK lockdown, between 23 and 31 March 2020, and followed weekly for up to about 15 weeks. The library was obtained by 5' RACE. The instrument was a NextSeq 500. In the TCR library protocol, unique molecular identifiers were attached to individual cDNA molecules to correct for PCR bias and sequencing error. Both TCR alpha and beta chains were sequenced, and tight co-correlation was observed between alpha and beta sequence abundances in each sample. The authors' analysis ran thus. V gene, J gene and CDR3 annotation of TCR sequences was performed with Decombinator V4. TCRs were defined as expanded if a significant change between any two time points was detected under a Poisson model with p below 0.0001. Abundances of TCRs were expressed as counts per million after normalisation to the total number of TCRs sequenced in each sample. MAIT TCRs were defined by TRAV1-2 paired with TRAJ12, TRAJ20 or TRAJ33, and iNKT TCRs by TRAV10 paired with TRAJ18. VDJdb, accessed 1 November 2021, was searched for CMV, EBV and SARS-CoV-2 annotated TCRs, with TCRs annotated for multiple antigens excluded. The public reads were quality trimmed at Q25 with fastp and then assembled into clones with MiXCR by TCRdb, keeping productive beta chains. Duplicate CDR3 protein sequences are folded into a single record with the most common DNA and genes. The V and J calls come from TCRdb's annotation, not from the publication. This sample holds around 30,000 distinct CDR3 sequences; approximately 5.3% were observed only once. The top ten clones comprise around 13% of the sample.

As to this clonotype: This receptor's antigen is unknown. The input lacks base qualities; no much larger clone sits a single base away.

Counted from cysteine to phenylalanine, this CDR3 has 14 amino acids. The retained sequence is limited to the CDR3, 42 bases, with the frame set at the first base. Germline trimming: 3 bases from V, 6 bases from J; junction bases outside gene matches: 6. The germline V gene supplies CDR1 MDHEN and CDR2 SYDVKM. The source material was whole blood. This TCR was sampled from an adult who was a healthcare worker with PCR-confirmed SARS-CoV-2 infection or an uninfected control (not recorded which). The V gene is TRBV28 and the J gene is TRBJ2-7, with TRBD1 matching 9 junction bases. This receptor has the CDR3 CASSLGQGRREQYF. At the DNA level, the sequence is TGTGCCAGCAGTTTGGGACAGGGACGGCGCGAGCAGTACTTC.